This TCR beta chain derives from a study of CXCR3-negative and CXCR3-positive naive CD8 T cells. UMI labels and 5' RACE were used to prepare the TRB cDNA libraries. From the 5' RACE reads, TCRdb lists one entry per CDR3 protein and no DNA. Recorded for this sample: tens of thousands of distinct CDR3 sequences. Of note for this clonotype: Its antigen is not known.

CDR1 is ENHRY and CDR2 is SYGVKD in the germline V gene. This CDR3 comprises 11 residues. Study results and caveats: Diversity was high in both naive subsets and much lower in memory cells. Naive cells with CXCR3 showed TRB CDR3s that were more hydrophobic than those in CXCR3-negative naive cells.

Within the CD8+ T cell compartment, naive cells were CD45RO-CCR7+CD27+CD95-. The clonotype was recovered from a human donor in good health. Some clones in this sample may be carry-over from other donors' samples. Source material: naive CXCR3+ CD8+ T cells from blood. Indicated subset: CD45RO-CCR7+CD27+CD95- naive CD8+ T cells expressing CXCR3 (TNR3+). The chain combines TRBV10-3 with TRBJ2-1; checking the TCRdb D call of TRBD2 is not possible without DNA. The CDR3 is CASQGGNEQFF.